The next 27 T cell receptor beta chains were all read from a single sample in a study of blood T cell repertoires in COVID-19. The table came from immunoSEQ multiplex PCR; TCRdb's copy has only in-frame clones and leaves some out. The sample has 200,000 to 300,000 clones, roughly 80% seen once. What was sequenced was peripheral blood. The receptor source for this set is a woman in her sixties with active or convalescent COVID-19.

This clone was picked up one time. The chain employs TRBV24-1 and TRBJ2-6; D is undetermined. Trimming removed 0 bases at V and 0 bases at J, with 14 bases between. The CDR3 covers 19 residues. Germline CDR1 reads KGHDR; CDR2 reads SFDVKD. Written as DNA, the CDR3 is TGTGCCACCAGTGATTTGCCCGGGTCCCCTGGCTCTGGGGCCAACGTCCTGACTTTC. Its protein product is CATSDLPGSPGSGANVLTF.

This chain links TRBV12-3 or TRBV12-4 with TRBJ1-1, with 7 nucleotides matching TRBD1. Trimming removed 11 bases from V and 1 base from J; junction bases left unmatched: 7. CDR3 length equals 13 residues. CDR3 in DNA: TGTGCCGACAGGGCAGGGAGGAACACTGAAGCTTTCTTT. Translation gives CADRAGRNTEAFF.

The V gene is TRBV7-2, the J gene TRBJ2-1, with 8 bases that match TRBD2. There are 17 residues in the CDR3. Trimming took 5 bases from V and 0 from J; bases not matched to a gene: 9. Per the germline V gene, CDR1 is SGHTA and CDR2 is FQGNSA. The CDR3 is CASSDSGGGSSYNEQFF. The CDR3 bases are TGTGCCAGCAGCGACAGCGGGGGTGGAAGCTCCTACAATGAGCAGTTCTTC.

The rearrangement links TRBV28 to TRBJ1-4, with TRBD1 as a possible D gene (5 bases). Trimming stripped 6 bases from V and 7 bases from J, with 18 bases between. The CDR3 loop spans 15 amino acids. CDR1 is MDHEN and CDR2 is SYDVKM in the germline V gene. In nucleotides, the CDR3 is TGTGCCAGCAGCTCTGGGGCCTCGAGGACTGAAAAACTGTTTTTT. Its translation: CASSSGASRTEKLFF.

This clone appeared many times. The chain uses TRBV11-2 and TRBJ1-4; D uncertain. The CDR3 length is 14 residues. CDR1 SGHAT and CDR2 FQNNGV come from the germline V gene. Trimming cost V 5 bases and J 0 bases, with 7 bases left between them. In DNA, the CDR3 is TGTGCCAGCAGCCCCCCCTCAACTAATGAAAAACTGTTTTTT. Translation: CASSPPSTNEKLFF. Complete variable domain (other parts from reference TRBV11-2 and TRBJ1-4): EAGVAQSPRYKIIEKRQSVAFWCNPISGHATLYWYQQILGQGPKLLIQFQNNGVVDDSQLPKDRFSAERLKGVDSTLKIQPAKLEDSAVYLCASSPPSTNEKLFFGSGTQLSVL.

This clone was detected only a few times. V usage is TRBV10-3 and J usage is TRBJ1-2; 7 bases fit TRBD1. The V gene end was trimmed by 4 bases and the J gene end by 4 bases; junction bases not matched to a gene: 9. CDR1 is ENHRY, CDR2 SYGVKD, per germline. The CDR3 has 15 residues. The CDR3 is CAISASDRDSYGYTF. The CDR3 coding sequence is TGTGCCATCAGTGCCTCAGACAGGGACTCCTATGGCTACACCTTC.

The chain recombines TRBV6-5 with TRBJ2-7; D might be TRBD2 (5 bases). V was cut by 0 bases and J by 4 bases, with 16 bases left in between. The germline V gene has CDR1 MNHEY and CDR2 SVGAGI. The CDR3 loop spans 16 amino acids. CDR3 loop: CASSYSGGSRGYEQYF. The CDR3 DNA follows: TGTGCCAGCAGTTACTCGGGTGGGTCCCGAGGGTACGAGCAGTACTTC.

This clone was counted between two and nine times. The chain employs TRBV19 and TRBJ2-6, with TRBD1 as a possible D gene (5 bases). Germline V gene sequence: CDR1 LNHDA, CDR2 SQIVND (reference sequence). The CDR3 has 14 amino acids. Trimming took off 3 bases at V and 3 bases at J, with 6 bases between the two ends. The CDR3, as DNA: TGTGCCAGTAGTATCAGGGTTGGGGCCAACGTCCTGACTTTC. Amino acids: CASSIRVGANVLTF.

The chain combines TRBV28 with TRBJ2-6; D remains unclear. The CDR3 is 14 residues long. Trimming shortened V by 3 bases and J by 2 bases, and 5 bases separated the two germline ends. CDR1 is MDHEN and CDR2 is SYDVKM in the germline V gene. For the CDR3, the DNA is TGTGCCAGCAGTTTTCCTCCTGGGGCCAACGTCCTGACTTTC. This codes for CASSFPPGANVLTF.

J is TRBJ1-1 and V is TRBV19; D possibly corresponds to TRBD1 (6 bases). Germline V gives CDR1 LNHDA, CDR2 SQIVND (reference sequence). The V end was cut by 2 bases, the J end by 1 base, with 14 bases between. The length of the CDR3 is 16 residues. In nucleotides, the CDR3 is TGTGCCAGTAGTATACCCAGGGGAAGGGGGAACACTGAAGCTTTCTTT. Its protein is CASSIPRGRGNTEAFF.

This chain connects TRBV7-3 to TRBJ2-1; 11 bases agree with TRBD1. The CDR3 totals 14 residues. Germline V gene lookup returns CDR1 SGHTA and CDR2 FQGTGA. Germline trimming cut 5 bases from V and 9 bases from J; bases unmatched to any gene: 6. Here the CDR3 DNA reads TGTGCCAGCAGCCCGGACAGGGGGCATGGTGAGCAGTTCTTC. Translated, it gives CASSPDRGHGEQFF.

Written as DNA, the CDR3 is TGTGCCATCAGTGCCCAGGGGAACACAGATACGCAGTATTTT. Its translation: CAISAQGNTDTQYF. V and J are TRBV10-3 and TRBJ2-3; D is possibly TRBD1 (6 bases). The CDR3 runs 14 residues. The germline V gene encodes CDR1 ENHRY and CDR2 SYGVKD. V shed 4 bases and J shed 2 bases, with 10 bases lying between them.

The CDR3 here is CSVLLTDTQYF. The CDR3, as DNA: TGCAGCGTTTTGTTAACAGATACGCAGTATTTT. The chain carries TRBV29-1 and TRBJ2-3; D not certain. CDR3 length equals 11 residues. CDR1 is SQVTM and CDR2 is ANQGSEA in the germline V gene. Trimming took off 5 bases at V and 3 bases at J, with 6 bases between the two ends.

V is TRBV6-2 or TRBV6-3 and J is TRBJ2-3, with 9 nucleotides matching TRBD2. This CDR3 region has 14 residues. From germline, CDR1 is MNHEY and CDR2 SVGEGT. V was clipped by 4 bases and J by 3 bases; unmatched bases: 2. CDR3 region: CASSSGLATDTQYF. The DNA for the CDR3 is TGTGCCAGCAGTTCTGGACTAGCGACAGATACGCAGTATTTT.

The rearrangement uses TRBV11-2 and TRBJ1-2; no clear D gene. Trimming removed 3 bases from V and 3 bases from J, with 8 bases in between. This CDR3 comprises 13 residues. In germline, CDR1 is SGHAT, CDR2 FQNNGV. DNA for the CDR3: TGTGCCAGCAGCTTCGGGTTCTACTATGGCTACACCTTC. It yields the protein CASSFGFYYGYTF.

V is TRBV11-3 and J is TRBJ2-7; 10 bases agree with TRBD2. The J segment lost 5 bases and the V segment lost 4 bases, leaving 8 bases of the junction unmatched. This CDR3 region has 15 residues. CDR1 is SGHNT and CDR2 is YENEEA in the germline V gene. Here the CDR3 reads CASSSGLAGVNEQYF. DNA of the CDR3: TGTGCCAGCAGCTCAGGCCTAGCGGGAGTCAACGAGCAGTACTTC. Full variable domain (remainder filled in from reference TRBV11-3 and TRBJ2-7): EAGVVQSPRYKIIEKKQPVAFWCNPISGHNTLYWYLQNLGQGPELLIRYENEEAVDDSQLPKDRFSAERLKGVDSTLKIQPAELGDSAVYLCASSSGLAGVNEQYFGPGTRLTVT.

The V call is TRBV18, the J call TRBJ2-1; TRBD2 agrees at 9 bases. The V gene end was trimmed by 4 bases and the J gene end by 3 bases; junction bases not matched to a gene: 4. The CDR3 length is 15 residues. From germline, CDR1 is KGHSH and CDR2 LQKENI. The CDR3 DNA reads as TGTGCCAGCTCACGAGCGGGAGGCCGCTACAATGAGCAGTTCTTC. Translating it yields CASSRAGGRYNEQFF.

The V call is TRBV10-1, the J call TRBJ2-5; 8 bases match TRBD2. This CDR3 is built from 15 residues. Trimming took 4 bases from V and 1 from J; bases not matched to a gene: 5. Germline V gene lookup returns CDR1 WNHNN and CDR2 SYGVQD (reference sequence). CDR3: CASSGHGTSQETQYF. CDR3 coding DNA: TGCGCCAGCAGTGGACACGGGACTAGCCAAGAGACCCAGTACTTC.

The CDR3 region is CASNPGQLIYGAFF. As DNA, the CDR3 is TGTGCCAGCAACCCTGGACAGCTAATTTATGGAGCTTTCTTT. J is TRBJ1-1 and V is TRBV6-5; tentatively, D is TRBD1 (6 bases). The CDR3 extends over 14 amino acids. V shed 7 bases and J shed 10 bases, with 22 bases lying between them. Germline V CDR1 and CDR2: MNHEY, SVGAGI.

The rearrangement uses TRBV24-1 and TRBJ2-5; 9 positions agree with TRBD2. The CDR3 is 16 residues long. Germline V gene sequence: CDR1 KGHDR, CDR2 SFDVKD. Germline trimming cut 4 bases from V and 4 bases from J; bases unmatched to any gene: 9. The CDR3 sequence: CATSDPSAGGRETQYF. The CDR3 DNA sequence: TGTGCCACCAGTGACCCCTCAGCGGGGGGCCGAGAGACCCAGTACTTC.

The chain uses TRBV6-5 and TRBJ1-2, with 8 bases matching TRBD1. This CDR3 is 13 amino acids long. V dropped 8 bases and J dropped 7; count of bases not matched to a gene: 9. CDR1 is MNHEY and CDR2 is SVGAGI in the germline V gene. The CDR3 spells CASRYTGGGGYTF. The CDR3 region has the DNA TGTGCCAGCCGGTACACAGGGGGAGGTGGCTACACCTTC.

The V gene is TRBV4-1, the J gene TRBJ2-7, with 7 bases that match TRBD2. CDR3 length equals 15 residues. Trimming at V came to 1 base and at J to 4 bases, leaving 7 bases not matched to a gene. In germline, CDR1 is MGHRA, CDR2 YSYEKL. The CDR3 DNA is TGCGCCAGCAGCCAAGGGTCGGCGGGAGTATACGAGCAGTACTTC. This gives the protein CASSQGSAGVYEQYF.

This chain joins TRBV11-3 and TRBJ1-1; no firm D call. V was trimmed by 2 bases and J by 6 bases, leaving 13 bases between them. The CDR3 is 14 residues long. CDR1 and CDR2 from the germline V gene are SGHNT and YENEEA. The CDR3 sequence is CASSLWGEIAEAFF. The CDR3 coding sequence is TGTGCCAGCAGCTTATGGGGAGAAATAGCTGAAGCTTTCTTT.

The rearrangement links TRBV7-3 to TRBJ2-3; 10 nucleotides agree with TRBD2. Germline CDR1 SGHTA, CDR2 FQGTGA. The CDR3 runs 15 residues. The J segment lost 4 bases and the V segment lost 8 bases, leaving 9 bases of the junction unmatched. Here the CDR3 reads CASGPGLARPDTQYF. CDR3 in DNA: TGTGCCAGCGGTCCGGGACTAGCGCGCCCAGATACGCAGTATTTT.

J is TRBJ2-5 and V is TRBV3-1 (or the pseudogene TRBV3-2), with D uncertain. The CDR3 runs 14 residues. V lost 0 bases and J lost 7, with 12 bases in between. Per the germline V gene, CDR1 is LGHDT and CDR2 is YNNKEL (reference sequence). The CDR3 loop is CASSQDARLGTQYF. DNA of the CDR3: TGTGCCAGCAGCCAAGATGCGAGGTTAGGGACCCAGTACTTC.

The V gene is TRBV7-8, the J gene TRBJ2-2; 9 bases agree with TRBD2. CDR1 SGHVS and CDR2 FQNEAQ come from the germline V gene. The ends lost 4 bases at V and 1 base at J; junction bases unmatched: 7. The CDR3 loop spans 17 amino acids. The CDR3 bases are TGTGCCAGCAGCTGGGCTAGCGGGAATCGGAACACCGGGGAGCTGTTTTTT. This encodes CASSWASGNRNTGELFF.

The V call is TRBV27, the J call TRBJ2-7, with 12 bases that match TRBD1. V gave up 4 bases and J gave up 7 bases; unmatched junction bases: 5. The CDR3 sequence is 14 residues long. Germline V gene data show CDR1 as MNHEY and CDR2 as SMNVEV (reference sequence). CDR3 protein: CASSWGQGAEEQYF. The CDR3 nucleotides read TGTGCCAGCAGTTGGGGACAGGGGGCGGAAGAGCAGTACTTC.